The 30 T cell receptor beta chains below all came from one sample that was sequenced in a study of blood T cell repertoires in COVID-19. Repertoires were generated with immunoSEQ multiplex PCR, while TCRdb's copy carries only in-frame clones and drops some. The repertoire has over 50,000 clones, 80% to 90% of them found once; the top ten carry approximately 7.8%. Source material: peripheral blood. The receptor source for this set is a man aged 50 or older with active COVID-19.

This chain uses TRBV6-1 with TRBJ1-1; D gene ambiguous. The germline CDR1 and CDR2 sequences are MNHNS and SASEGT. CDR3 length: 13 residues. Between the trimmed V and J ends, which lost 1 base and 5 bases, there was a span of 8 bases. CDR3 region: CASSEDRWTEAFF. Here the CDR3 DNA reads TGTGCCAGCAGTGAAGACCGGTGGACTGAAGCTTTCTTT.

The chain uses TRBV19 and TRBJ2-7; 8 nucleotides match TRBD1. The CDR3 loop spans 14 amino acids. J was trimmed by 5 bases and V by 0 bases; bases with no gene match: 3. Germline-derived CDR1 and CDR2 are LNHDA and SQIVND (reference sequence). The CDR3, as DNA: TGTGCCAGTAGTATAGAAGACAGGGGCGACGAGCAGTACTTC. Its translation: CASSIEDRGDEQYF.

The chain employs TRBV5-1 and TRBJ1-6; 7 bases map to TRBD1. Germline CDR1 reads SGHRS; CDR2 reads YFSETQ. The CDR3 length is 17 residues. With 3 bases clipped from V and 8 bases from J, the junction kept 14 bases outside the gene matches. The CDR3 loop is CASSYTIATGSDSPLHF. The CDR3 DNA sequence: TGCGCCAGCAGCTACACAATCGCGACAGGGTCGGATTCACCCCTCCACTTT.

This chain links TRBV30 with TRBJ2-7; 7 nucleotides align to TRBD2. CDR1 is GTSNPN and CDR2 is SVGIG in the germline V gene (reference sequence). The CDR3 has 14 residues. V was clipped by 2 bases and J by 0 bases; unmatched bases: 4. CDR3: CAWSPGGNSYEQYF. As DNA, the CDR3 is TGTGCCTGGAGTCCCGGGGGGAACTCCTACGAGCAGTACTTC.

This chain joins TRBV19 and TRBJ2-1; TRBD2 aligns across 7 bases. Losses at the gene ends were 7 bases for V and 0 bases for J; bases not matched to a gene: 0. The CDR3 spans 13 residues. Germline loops: CDR1 LNHDA, CDR2 SQIVND (reference sequence). The CDR3 loop is CASKRDSYNEQFF. The CDR3 bases are TGTGCCAGTAAGCGGGACTCCTACAATGAGCAGTTCTTC.

The rearrangement joins TRBV5-4 to TRBJ1-2; D gene ambiguous. The germline V gene encodes CDR1 SGHNT and CDR2 YYREEE (reference sequence). This CDR3 has 15 residues. V lost 0 bases and J 3 bases, leaving 12 bases between the germline ends. CDR3 coding DNA: TGTGCCAGCAGCTTGGCGTGGGCAAGAGACTATGGCTACACCTTC. It encodes CASSLAWARDYGYTF.

V usage is TRBV5-1 and J usage is TRBJ1-2; TRBD1 aligns across 8 bases. Trimming at V came to 0 bases and at J to 6 bases, leaving 10 bases not matched to a gene. This CDR3 spans 16 amino acids. Germline assignment: CDR1 SGHRS and CDR2 YFSETQ. The CDR3 region has the DNA TGCGCCAGCAGCTTGGCGGGACAGGCGTTTGTGGATGGCTACACCTTC. This sequence encodes CASSLAGQAFVDGYTF.

This chain connects TRBV4-1 to TRBJ2-5; TRBD2 aligns across 9 bases. V was pared by 1 base and J by 2 bases, with 8 bases of the junction left unmatched. The CDR3 spans 17 residues. CDR1 and CDR2 from the germline V gene are MGHRA and YSYEKL. The chain's CDR3 is CASSQAPTSGIQETQYF. DNA of the CDR3: TGCGCCAGCAGCCAAGCACCGACTAGCGGCATTCAAGAGACCCAGTACTTC.

The chain employs TRBV7-9 and TRBJ2-2; 10 bases agree with TRBD2. V was clipped by 2 bases and J by 3 bases; unmatched bases: 6. CDR3 length: 17 residues. Germline CDR1 and CDR2: SEHNR and FQNEAQ (reference sequence). The CDR3 sequence: CASSLRSGGADTGELFF. CDR3 DNA: TGTGCCAGCAGCTTAAGGAGCGGGGGGGCCGACACCGGGGAGCTGTTTTTT.

The rearrangement links TRBV5-1 to TRBJ2-2; D not certain. CDR1 and CDR2 from the germline V gene are SGHRS and YFSETQ. V was clipped by 3 bases and J by 0 bases, with 9 bases between them. The CDR3 contains 15 residues. The CDR3 spells CASSSLSANTGELFF. The CDR3 nucleotides read TGCGCCAGCAGCTCTCTGTCAGCGAACACCGGGGAGCTGTTTTTT. The entire variable domain, with the rest obtained from reference TRBV5-1 and TRBJ2-2, is as follows: KAGVTQTPRYLIKTRGQQVTLSCSPISGHRSVSWYQQTPGQGLQFLFEYFSETQRNKGNFPGRFSGRQFSNSRSEMNVSTLELGDSALYLCASSSLSANTGELFFGEGSRLTVL.

The V and J genes are TRBV5-6 and TRBJ2-2, with 9 bases lining up with TRBD1. Germline V gene sequence: CDR1 SGHDT, CDR2 YYEEEE. The ends lost 4 bases at V and 7 bases at J; junction bases unmatched: 5. The CDR3 spans 14 residues. CDR3 protein: CASSATGGFGELFF. As DNA, the CDR3 is TGTGCCAGCAGCGCGACAGGGGGTTTCGGGGAGCTGTTTTTT.

J is TRBJ2-7 and V is TRBV28; 9 nucleotides line up with TRBD2. This CDR3 has 12 amino acids. Germline assignment: CDR1 MDHEN and CDR2 SYDVKM. Trimming took 6 bases from V and 9 from J; bases not matched to a gene: 6. This chain's CDR3 is CASRDSGGLQYF. As DNA, the CDR3 is TGTGCCAGCAGAGATAGCGGGGGTTTGCAGTACTTC.

The V and J genes are TRBV18 and TRBJ2-3, with 10 bases aligning to TRBD2. Germline CDR1 is KGHSH and CDR2 is LQKENI. V trimming: 2 bases; J trimming: 1 base; junction bases outside the gene matches: 0. The CDR3 is 15 amino acids. Here the CDR3 reads CASSPGLAGTDTQYF. DNA of the CDR3: TGTGCCAGCTCACCAGGACTAGCGGGCACAGATACGCAGTATTTT.

The chain couples TRBV9 to TRBJ2-5, with D hard to call. V lost 2 bases to trimming and J lost 7 bases, with 12 bases between them. Germline CDR1 is SGDLS and CDR2 is YYNGEE. This CDR3 contains 13 residues. CDR3: CASSVSSRGTQYF. The CDR3 nucleotides read TGTGCCAGCAGCGTTTCCTCTCGAGGGACCCAGTACTTC.

This clone has a single count. The V and J genes are TRBV9 and TRBJ1-3; 10 bases align to TRBD1. V lost 0 bases to trimming and J lost 0 bases; unmatched junction nucleotides: 6. CDR3 length equals 18 residues. Germline loops: CDR1 SGDLS, CDR2 YYNGEE. CDR3 DNA sequence: TGTGCCAGCAGCGTAGGGACAGGGGGACCGAGCTCTGGAAACACCATATATTTT. Translating gives CASSVGTGGPSSGNTIYF.

V is TRBV5-1 and J is TRBJ1-1; weak D call: TRBD1 (5 bases). CDR1 and CDR2 (germline): SGHRS, YFSETQ. Trimming cost V 4 bases and J 2 bases, with 12 bases left between them. The CDR3 has 14 amino acids. CDR3 in amino acids: CASSGAHGNTEAFF. The CDR3 DNA reads as TGCGCCAGCAGCGGGGCGCACGGAAACACTGAAGCTTTCTTT.

The rearrangement uses TRBV19 and TRBJ1-3; no definite D call. There are 16 residues in the CDR3. Trimming left V 2 bases short and J 0 bases short, with 11 bases between. Germline V gene data show CDR1 as LNHDA and CDR2 as SQIVND (reference sequence). CDR3 sequence reads: CASSISSRGSGNTIYF. CDR3 nucleotide sequence: TGTGCCAGTAGTATAAGCAGCCGCGGCTCTGGAAACACCATATATTTT. Full variable domain (remainder filled in from reference TRBV19 and TRBJ1-3): DGGITQSPKYLFRKEGQNVTLSCEQNLNHDAMYWYRQDPGQGLRLIYYSQIVNDFQKGDIAEGYSVSREKKESFPLTVTSAQKNPTAFYLCASSISSRGSGNTIYFGEGSWLTVV.

The V call is TRBV27, the J call TRBJ1-6; weak D call: TRBD1 (5 bases). Germline V gene data show CDR1 as MNHEY and CDR2 as SMNVEV (reference sequence). Trimming took off 2 bases at V and 7 bases at J, with 12 bases between the two ends. The CDR3 length is 15 residues. The CDR3 sequence: CASSLRGLGNSPLHF. The DNA for the CDR3 is TGTGCCAGCAGTTTAAGGGGCTTGGGGAATTCACCCCTCCACTTT.

This chain links TRBV24-1 with TRBJ1-1; possible D gene TRBD1, 5 bases. Germline CDR1 KGHDR, CDR2 SFDVKD. Trimming took 3 bases from V and 10 from J, leaving 8 bases between them. CDR3 length equals 11 residues. The CDR3 sequence is CATSDGTLAFF. CDR3 coding DNA: TGTGCCACCAGTGATGGGACTCTAGCTTTCTTT.

The chain employs TRBV19 and TRBJ2-7, with 7 bases matching TRBD2. The germline V gene encodes CDR1 LNHDA and CDR2 SQIVND (reference sequence). J was trimmed by 4 bases and V by 5 bases; bases with no gene match: 8. The CDR3 has 14 amino acids. The CDR3 DNA follows: TGTGCCAGTAGTCGAGCTAGCGGAATATACGAGCAGTACTTC. Encoded protein: CASSRASGIYEQYF.

V usage is TRBV11-2 and J usage is TRBJ1-1; no clear D. Per germline, CDR1 SGHAT and CDR2 FQNNGV. This CDR3 comprises 15 residues. V lost 2 bases, J lost 4 bases, and 14 bases lay in between. CDR3 protein: CASSLYKGEGTEAFF. In DNA form, the CDR3 reads TGTGCCAGCAGCTTATATAAGGGAGAGGGCACTGAAGCTTTCTTT.

A single count supports this clone. The V gene is TRBV19, the J gene TRBJ2-2; the D gene is possibly TRBD2 (5 bases). The germline V gene encodes CDR1 LNHDA and CDR2 SQIVND (reference sequence). V was cut by 0 bases and J by 5 bases, with 7 bases left in between. This CDR3 region has 14 residues. CDR3 sequence reads: CASSIDGETGELFF. In DNA form, the CDR3 reads TGTGCCAGTAGTATAGACGGGGAAACCGGGGAGCTGTTTTTT.

V usage is TRBV2 and J usage is TRBJ2-1; TRBD2 matches at 8 bases. The ends lost 6 bases at V and 0 bases at J; junction bases unmatched: 1. The CDR3 contains 14 residues. Germline loops: CDR1 SNHLY, CDR2 FYNNEI. The CDR3 sequence: CASRAGGSYNEQFF. In DNA, the CDR3 is TGTGCCAGCAGGGCGGGGGGCTCCTACAATGAGCAGTTCTTC.

This rearrangement joins TRBV7-2 to TRBJ1-5; D ambiguous. The V gene's germline CDR1 is SGHTA and CDR2 FQGNSA. Trimming took 2 bases from V and 6 from J, leaving 5 bases between them. CDR3 length equals 12 residues. The CDR3 bases are TGTGCCAGCAGCTTAATCGGTCAGCCCCAGCATTTT. Translating gives CASSLIGQPQHF.

This chain joins TRBV28 and TRBJ2-3, with 7 positions matching TRBD1. V trimming: 6 bases; J trimming: 5 bases; junction bases outside the gene matches: 11. The germline gives CDR1 MDHEN, CDR2 SYDVKM. The CDR3 sequence is 15 residues long. The CDR3 DNA reads as TGTGCCAGCAGCGTAGACAGGGAAAATGGAGATACGCAGTATTTT. It specifies CASSVDRENGDTQYF.

J is TRBJ1-1 and V is TRBV2; a weak D match, TRBD1 (5 bases). Looked up from germline, CDR1 is SNHLY and CDR2 is FYNNEI. The V gene lost 5 bases and the J gene lost 4 bases, with 14 bases spanning the gap. The CDR3 contains 14 residues. The CDR3 loop is CASSPSPTVTEAFF. CDR3 coding DNA: TGTGCCAGCAGTCCGAGCCCGACAGTCACTGAAGCTTTCTTT.

The rearrangement links TRBV15 to TRBJ1-4, with D uncertain. V dropped 3 bases and J dropped 4 bases, with 3 bases sitting between them. The CDR3 is 12 residues long. Germline-derived CDR1 and CDR2 are LNHNV and YYDKDF (reference sequence). CDR3 in amino acids: CATSSLNEKLFF. The DNA for the CDR3 is TGTGCCACCAGCAGTCTTAATGAAAAACTGTTTTTT.

This chain connects TRBV7-2 to TRBJ2-7; no firm D call. The CDR3 totals 12 residues. V lost 7 bases and J 0 bases, leaving 7 bases between the germline ends. The germline CDR1 and CDR2 sequences are SGHTA and FQGNSA. CDR3 sequence: CASTLGSYEQYF. The DNA of the CDR3 is TGTGCCAGCACCCTCGGCTCCTACGAGCAGTACTTC.

This rearrangement joins TRBV7-9 to TRBJ1-2; a possible D gene is TRBD1 (5 bases). The germline V gene encodes CDR1 SEHNR and CDR2 FQNEAQ (reference sequence). V gave up 2 bases and J gave up 4 bases, with 14 bases separating them. The CDR3 sequence is 15 residues long. The DNA for the CDR3 is TGTGCCAGCAGCTTAATCCCGGGGGAGGGCTATGGCTACACCTTC. Its translation is CASSLIPGEGYGYTF.

The rearrangement uses TRBV5-1 and TRBJ2-7, with 14 bases identical to TRBD2. The CDR3 length is 16 residues. The germline gives CDR1 SGHRS, CDR2 YFSETQ. The junction had 7 bases not matched to a gene; V was cut back by 3 bases and J by 5 bases. This chain's CDR3 is CASSSTSGRANDEQYF. DNA for the CDR3: TGCGCCAGCAGCTCGACTAGCGGGAGGGCCAACGACGAGCAGTACTTC.